A selection of T cell receptor beta chains follows, all from one sample in a study of T-cell memory formation after mild COVID-19. TCRdb called the 5' RACE reads again in MiXCR, with one record for every CDR3 protein. This table holds roughly 140,000 distinct CDR3 sequences, 11% to 15% found once. Material: PBMCs or a T cell subset sorted from them (not recorded which). The receptors were gathered from an adult woman who had mild COVID-19 (a few samples of this study predate the infection). Cell type and time point are not known. Each CDR3 is given with its conserved first and last residue.

V gene,CDR3 length,CDR3 protein
TRBV12-3/TRBV12-4,15,CASSPQGISNQPQHF
TRBV11-2,14,CASSFGGIGYEQYF
TRBV5-1,16,CASSSAPGTSGYEQYF
TRBV7-9,15,CASSLDRDRGTEAFF
TRBV20-1,15,CSARPLAGGLKTQYF
TRBV4-3,15,CASSQEKLGGYEQFF
TRBV11-1,17,CASSSPSGTRGTWEQFF
TRBV5-1,15,CASSSAGRTGDTQYF
TRBV6-5,16,CASSYSVAGTYNEQFF
TRBV7-9,16,CASSSPLAELEDEQFF
TRBV20-1,15,CSASNSGHLNTEAFF